This T cell receptor (beta chain) was identified during a study of CD8 T cells in Susac syndrome. Study-wide points: Clonal expansion was absent from the CD4+ T cell repertoires in Susac syndrome. The study acknowledged a relatively small number of individuals in its TCR sequencing and HLA analysis.

Germline-derived CDR1 and CDR2 are MNHEY and SVGAGI. This CDR3 has 15 amino acids. V was cut by 6 bases and J by 8 bases, with 17 bases left in between. On this clonotype itself: Its antigen is currently unknown.

With random hexamers, roughly 0.45 to 1 ug RNA was reverse transcribed. TCRdb redid the calling of the immunoSEQ multiplex PCR reads with MiXCR, one entry per CDR3 protein. This table has about 190,000 distinct CDR3 sequences, about 94% appearing once. Each Susac syndrome patient had definite or probable disease by recently defined criteria. The sequence was collected from a human donor with Susac syndrome. Material: CD4+ T cells from PBMCs. V is TRBV6-5 and J is TRBJ1-6, with TRBD1 as a possible D gene (6 bases). In DNA, the CDR3 is TGTGCCAGCAGCATCACAGGGATGGGGGATTCACCCCTCCACTTT. It yields the protein CASSITGMGDSPLHF.